Listed here are 4 T cell receptor beta chains from one sample, sequenced in a study of shared clonotypes between healthy human individuals. Using immunoSEQ multiplex PCR, the repertoire was profiled, and TCRdb retains in-frame clones only, with some absent. The table has millions of clones, roughly 94% seen once. Naive CD8 cells comprised CD45RO-negative, CCR7-positively selected cells, excluding terminally differentiated effector memory CD45RA+ cells. The specimen sequenced was naive CD8+ T cells sorted from blood. These receptors originate from a man younger than 30 in good health.

This chain joins TRBV2 and TRBJ2-3; 8 bases are a match to TRBD2. There are 15 residues in the CDR3. Germline CDR1 SNHLY, CDR2 FYNNEI. Trimming cost V 6 bases and J 2 bases; bases outside gene matches: 7. CDR3 coding DNA: TGTGCCAGCAGGGACGGACTAGCCTACACAGATACGCAGTATTTT. Translating gives CASRDGLAYTDTQYF.

The gene calls are TRBV5-6 and TRBJ1-1; D gene unclear. The germline gives CDR1 SGHDT, CDR2 YYEEEE. The CDR3 extends over 12 amino acids. Trimming pared 4 bases from V and 10 bases from J, leaving 14 bases between. CDR3 sequence: CASSGPDLGAFF. The CDR3 nucleotides read TGTGCCAGCAGCGGACCCGACCTGGGAGCTTTCTTT.

This clone appeared a single time. This chain connects TRBV25-1 to TRBJ2-1; 11 bases line up with TRBD2. Trimming removed 4 bases from V and 8 bases from J; junction bases left unmatched: 10. Per the germline V gene, CDR1 is MGHDK and CDR2 is SYGVNS. The CDR3 length is 16 residues. CDR3 loop: CASSGPASGRSHEQFF. The CDR3 DNA reads as TGTGCCAGCAGTGGTCCCGCTAGCGGGAGGTCCCATGAGCAGTTCTTC.

V and J are TRBV14 and TRBJ1-6; the D is unclear. V was clipped by 0 bases and J by 2 bases, with 11 bases between them. Germline lookup yields CDR1 SGHDN and CDR2 FVKESK. CDR3 length equals 17 residues. The CDR3 DNA reads TGTGCCAGCAGCCAAGATAGCCGGAGGACCTATAATTCACCCCTCCACTTT. Translated, it gives CASSQDSRRTYNSPLHF.